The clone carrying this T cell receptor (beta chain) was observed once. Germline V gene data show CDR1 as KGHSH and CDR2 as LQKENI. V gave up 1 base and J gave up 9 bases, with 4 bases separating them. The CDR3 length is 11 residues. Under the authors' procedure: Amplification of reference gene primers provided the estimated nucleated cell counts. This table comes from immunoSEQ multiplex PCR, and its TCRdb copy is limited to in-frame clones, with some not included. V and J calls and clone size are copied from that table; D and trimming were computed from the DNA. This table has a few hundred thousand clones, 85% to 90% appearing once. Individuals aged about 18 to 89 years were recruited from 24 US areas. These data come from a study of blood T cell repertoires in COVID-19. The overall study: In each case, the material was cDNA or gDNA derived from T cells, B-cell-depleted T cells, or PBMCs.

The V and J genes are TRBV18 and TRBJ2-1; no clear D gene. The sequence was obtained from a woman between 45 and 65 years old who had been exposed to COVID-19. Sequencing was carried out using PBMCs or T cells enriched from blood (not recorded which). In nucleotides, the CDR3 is TGTGCCAGCTCACCACGTCTTGAGCAGTTCTTC. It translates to CASSPRLEQFF.